Each of the 10 T cell receptor beta chains below was sequenced from the same sample in a study of tumor-infiltrating lymphocytes in primary liver carcinoma. The source of the blood RNA was unsorted whole blood, and germline DNA was extracted as well. TCR beta cDNA was made from roughly 500 ng total RNA with a constant-region primer. Three rounds of nested multiplex PCR with slightly modified ARM-PCR produced TCR beta libraries. With TRBV1-TRBV30 forward primers and a C-beta reverse primer, the first two PCR rounds were run for roughly 9 cycles each. TCRdb re-called the multiplex PCR reads through MiXCR, storing one row per CDR3 protein. The sample contains almost 200,000 distinct CDR3 sequences, roughly 61% of which appear only once. Input material: peripheral blood. The receptors shown here come from a woman aged 60-70 years with primary liver carcinoma and hepatitis B virus infection.

On this clonotype: The final CDR3 position lacks the conserved phenylalanine or tryptophan, pointing to a likely read error. The V call is TRBV11-3, the J call TRBJ1-1; TRBD1 might be the D (5 bases). Germline CDR1 SGHNT, CDR2 YENEEA. The CDR3 sequence is 13 residues long. The ends were cut back, 5 bases at V and 11 bases at J, with 18 bases in the middle. CDR3 nucleotides: TGTGCCAGCAGCCCCTCCCCTGACAGCAGGGCTTTCTTA. The encoded protein is CASSPSPDSRAFL.

Concerning this clonotype: A much more abundant neighbour one base away suggests this may be a read error. The gene calls are TRBV6-5 and TRBJ1-5, with 7 bases aligning to TRBD1. Germline V gives CDR1 MNHEY, CDR2 SVGAGI. V dropped 6 bases and J dropped 3; count of bases not matched to a gene: 8. This CDR3 has 15 residues. This chain's CDR3 is CASSPDRAINQPQHF. The CDR3 bases are TGTGCCAGCAGCCCTGACAGGGCTATCAATCAGCCCCAGCATTTT.

Of note for this clonotype: This could be a read error, since a much larger clone is one nucleotide away. This sequence joins TRBV14 and TRBJ2-7; D remains ambiguous. The CDR3 spans 14 residues. CDR1 SGHDN and CDR2 FVKESK come from the germline V gene. The CDR3 sequence is CASSQELSSYGQYF. The CDR3 DNA follows: TGTGCCAGCAGCCAGGAGCTTAGCTCCTACGGGCAGTACTTC.

Concerning this clonotype: Just one base apart from a much larger clone, this may be a read error. The genes are TRBV4-2 and TRBJ2-1, with a weak D call TRBD2 (5 bases). The CDR3 contains 14 residues. Trimming removed 5 bases from V and 4 bases from J, with 12 bases in between. Germline values: CDR1 LGHNA, CDR2 YNFKEQ. In DNA, the CDR3 is TGTGCCAGCAGCGGCGGGTGGGAGTACAATGAGCAGTTCTTC. Translation gives CASSGGWEYNEQFF.

Only a few counts were recorded for this clonotype. The gene calls are TRBV28 and TRBJ1-2; D uncertain. The germline V and J ends were trimmed by 8 bases and 5 bases, with 12 bases remaining between them. The CDR3 runs 12 residues. Germline CDR1 and CDR2: MDHEN and SYDVKM. The CDR3 loop is CASCPDSYGYTF. The DNA for the CDR3 is TGTGCCAGCTGTCCCGACTCTTATGGCTACACCTTC.

This clonotype was observed at least ten times. J is TRBJ1-5 and V is TRBV5-4, with TRBD1 matching 8 bases. Germline V gene lookup returns CDR1 SGHNT and CDR2 YYREEE (reference sequence). The CDR3 extends over 13 amino acids. V lost 7 bases, J lost 5 bases, and 5 bases stayed unmatched. This CDR3 reads CASRTGLDQPQHF. In nucleotides, the CDR3 is TGTGCCAGCCGGACAGGGTTGGATCAGCCCCAGCATTTT.

This chain uses TRBV11-2 with TRBJ1-2; D gene unclear. CDR3 size: 15 residues. Germline CDR1 SGHAT, CDR2 FQNNGV. CDR3 amino acids: CASCSRAASFGGYTF. CDR3 sequence (DNA): TGTGCTAGCTGCTCCCGAGCCGCCTCGTTCGGGGGCTACACCTTC.

On this clonotype itself: A much larger clone differs from this one at a single base, so this may be a read error. The chain is built from TRBV29-1 and TRBJ1-2, with no clear D. This CDR3 contains 14 residues. The germline V gene encodes CDR1 SQVTM and CDR2 ANQGSEA. Written as DNA, the CDR3 is TGCATCGTTGCGGGGAGAGCGAAGCCCTATGGCTACACCTTC. Translating gives CIVAGRAKPYGYTF. Based on the CDR3 plus reference TRBV29-1 and TRBJ1-2, the full variable domain is SAVISQKPSRDICQRGTSLTIQCQVDSQVTMMFWYRQQPGQSLTLIATANQGSEATYESGFVIDKFPISRPNLTFSTLTVSNMSPEDSSIYLCIVAGRAKPYGYTFGSGTRLTVV.

This clonotype has only a few counts. Possible read error: a much larger clone is one base away. V gene TRBV12-3 or TRBV12-4 combines with J gene TRBJ2-7; D is unresolved. This CDR3 is built from 12 residues. The CDR3 is CASSLKVYGQYF. DNA for the CDR3: TGTGCCAGCAGTTTAAAAGTCTACGGGCAGTACTTC.

As regards this clonotype: The junction and the germline gene differ at one end; a read error may be behind it. The genes are TRBV11-2 and TRBJ2-3; D remains ambiguous. CDR3 length: 16 amino acids. Germline V gives CDR1 SGHAT, CDR2 FQNNGV. The CDR3, as DNA: TGTGCCAGCAGCTTAGTTTCTATCGGAATCACAGATACTCAGTATTTT. Translation gives CASSLVSIGITDTQYF.